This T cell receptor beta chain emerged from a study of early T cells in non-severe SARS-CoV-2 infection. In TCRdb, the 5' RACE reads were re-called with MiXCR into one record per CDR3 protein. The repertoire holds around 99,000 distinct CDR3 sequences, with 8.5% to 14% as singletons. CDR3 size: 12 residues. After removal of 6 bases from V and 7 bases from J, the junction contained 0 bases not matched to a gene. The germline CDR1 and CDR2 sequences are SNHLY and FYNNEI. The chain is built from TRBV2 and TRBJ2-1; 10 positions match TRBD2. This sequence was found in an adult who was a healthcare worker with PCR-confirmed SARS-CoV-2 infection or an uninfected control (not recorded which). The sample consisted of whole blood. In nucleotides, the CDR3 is TGTGCCAGCAGAGCGGGAGGGAATGAGCAGTTCTTC. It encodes CASRAGGNEQFF.